The 21 T cell receptor beta chains given below trace back to one sample, sequenced in a study of T cells in women clearing cervical HPV infection. Produced via immunoSEQ multiplex PCR; TCRdb's table is partial and in-frame only. The sample features tens of thousands of clones, with around 7.6% in its top ten. Sequencing was performed on blood buffy coat. These receptors all come from a woman between 18 and 75 years old with a cervical HPV16 infection that either progressed to CIN3+ or cleared (not recorded which).

A remark on this clone: The DNA ends 3 residues before the CDR3 does, and the rest of the CDR3 is filled in from the germline J gene. This chain joins TRBV10-3 and TRBJ2-3, with 7 bases lining up with TRBD1. This CDR3 contains 14 residues. Germline CDR1 and CDR2: ENHRY and SYGVKD. V dropped 6 bases and J dropped 4; count of bases not matched to a gene: 7. The chain's CDR3 is CAIRSTGEADTQYF. The CDR3 DNA, read in part, is TGTGCCATCAGGAGTACAGGGGAAGCAGATACG.

A word on this clone: The read ends 3 residues before the CDR3 terminus; that terminus is restored from the germline J gene. The chain couples TRBV11-2 to TRBJ1-6; D is unclear. Germline V gives CDR1 SGHAT, CDR2 FQNNGV. V lost 0 bases and J lost 7, with 4 bases in between. This CDR3 is built from 13 residues. CDR3 loop: CASSLDVNSPLHF. The sequenced part of the CDR3 DNA is TGTGCCAGCAGCTTAGACGTAAATTCACCC.

Remarks on this clone: Read data end 3 residues before the CDR3 end; the end is taken from the germline J gene. J is TRBJ2-3 and V is TRBV28; TRBD2 might be the D (6 bases). The CDR3 extends over 16 amino acids. Trimming shortened V by 3 bases and J by 5 bases, and 18 bases separated the two germline ends. Germline assignment: CDR1 MDHEN and CDR2 SYDVKM. The CDR3 DNA, read in part, is TGTGCCAGCAGTTTTATAGTGGCGGGACTCCTAGATACG. Residues: CASSFIVAGLLDT. The CDR3 as a whole reads CASSFIVAGLLDTQYF.

To note about this clone: Read coverage stops 3 residues before the CDR3 terminus; the germline J gene supplies the remainder. The V call is TRBV5-5, the J call TRBJ1-1, with 9 bases matching TRBD1. The CDR3 extends over 15 amino acids. V dropped 0 bases and J dropped 3; count of bases not matched to a gene: 3. Germline V gene lookup returns CDR1 SGHKS and CDR2 YYEKEE (reference sequence). The sequenced part of the CDR3 DNA is TGTGCCAGCAGCTTGGAGACAGGGGGGTACACTGAA. Its protein is CASSLETGGYTE. The whole CDR3 reads CASSLETGGYTEAFF. The whole variable domain, filled in from reference TRBV5-5 and TRBJ1-1, reads DAGVTQSPTHLIKTRGQQVTLRCSPISGHKSVSWYQQVLGQGPQFIFQYYEKEERGRGNFPDRFSARQFPNYSSELNVNALLLGDSALYLCASSLETGGYTEAFFGQGTRLTVV.

Concerning this clone itself: Coverage ceases 3 residues before the CDR3 finishes, and the germline J gene fills in the end. The J gene is TRBJ1-2, the V gene TRBV29-1, with TRBD1 as a possible D gene (6 bases). The CDR3 covers 12 residues. Germline CDR1 reads SQVTM; CDR2 reads ANQGSEA. Trimming pared 4 bases from V and 5 bases from J, leaving 11 bases between. The DNA read from the CDR3 is TGCAGCGTTGGGACAGCAACTTATGGC. Protein: CSVGTATYG. The CDR3 in its entirety is CSVGTATYGYTF. Combining the CDR3 with reference TRBV29-1 and TRBJ1-2 gives the whole variable domain SAVISQKPSRDICQRGTSLTIQCQVDSQVTMMFWYRQQPGQSLTLIATANQGSEATYESGFVIDKFPISRPNLTFSTLTVSNMSPEDSSIYLCSVGTATYGYTFGSGTRLTVV.

A word on this clone: The read ends 3 residues before the CDR3 terminus; that terminus is restored from the germline J gene. This chain connects TRBV20-1 to TRBJ2-3; 12 bases line up with TRBD2. V was clipped by 1 base and J by 7 bases; unmatched bases: 3. CDR3 length equals 14 residues. Germline CDR1 and CDR2: DFQATT and SNEGSKA (reference sequence). The CDR3 DNA, read in part, is TGCAGTGCTAGAGCTAGCGGGGGGGCAAATACG. Amino acids: CSARASGGANT. From start to end, the CDR3 is CSARASGGANTQYF.

In the case of this clone: The read gets to within 3 residues of the CDR3 end, and the germline J gene fills in the rest. This chain connects TRBV6-4 to TRBJ2-7; 11 bases fit TRBD2. Trimming cost V 2 bases and J 2 bases; bases outside gene matches: 20. Germline V gene sequence: CDR1 MRHNA, CDR2 SNTAGT. The CDR3 is made up of 21 amino acids. CDR3 loop: CASSDPLRPTELAGDPYEQYF. The CDR3 bases that were read are TGTGCCAGCAGTGACCCACTACGACCGACCGAACTAGCGGGAGACCCCTACGAG.

On this clone: The read stops 3 residues short of the end of the CDR3; the missing end is completed from the germline J gene. The chain links TRBV18 to TRBJ2-2, with 14 positions matching TRBD2. This CDR3 has 18 residues. Trimming took 3 bases from V and 1 from J; bases not matched to a gene: 4. Germline V gene sequence: CDR1 KGHSH, CDR2 LQKENI. The CDR3 here is CASSPGLAGVGNTGELFF. The part of the CDR3 DNA that was read is TGTGCCAGCTCACCGGGACTAGCGGGAGTGGGGAACACCGGGGAG.

Notes on this clone: The read gets to within 3 residues of the CDR3 end, and the germline J gene fills in the rest. V and J are TRBV20-1 and TRBJ1-5; D possibly corresponds to TRBD1 (6 bases). Trimming stripped 3 bases from V and 0 bases from J, with 9 bases between. This CDR3 has 14 residues. The germline gives CDR1 DFQATT, CDR2 SNEGSKA (reference sequence). Incomplete CDR3 DNA: TGCAGTGCTAGCACAGGGAATAGCAATCAGCCC. As protein: CSASTGNSNQP. The entire CDR3 protein is CSASTGNSNQPQHF.

Notes on this clone: The sequenced fragment ends 3 residues before the CDR3 boundary, so the rest is inferred from the germline J gene. The chain couples TRBV29-1 to TRBJ2-5; TRBD1 matches at 8 bases. The CDR3 runs to 13 residues. Germline values: CDR1 SQVTM, CDR2 ANQGSEA. V lost 8 bases, J lost 4 bases, and 9 bases stayed unmatched. The CDR3 DNA, read in part, is TGCAGCATAAGGACAGGGCTAGGAGAGACC. This translates into CSIRTGLGET. The entire CDR3 reads CSIRTGLGETQYF. Full variable domain (rest looked up from reference TRBV29-1 and TRBJ2-5): SAVISQKPSRDICQRGTSLTIQCQVDSQVTMMFWYRQQPGQSLTLIATANQGSEATYESGFVIDKFPISRPNLTFSTLTVSNMSPEDSSIYLCSIRTGLGETQYFGPGTRLLVL.

On this clone itself: Coverage ceases 3 residues before the CDR3 finishes, and the germline J gene fills in the end. The chain uses TRBV13 and TRBJ2-1, with 12 bases matching TRBD2. This CDR3 is built from 17 residues. V was clipped by 4 bases and J by 2 bases; unmatched bases: 6. Germline lookup yields CDR1 PRHDT and CDR2 FYEKMQ (reference sequence). The CDR3 spells CASSYRTSGTPYNEQFF. The DNA read from the CDR3 is TGTGCCAGCAGCTATCGGACTAGCGGGACCCCCTACAATGAG.

On this clone: The read is 3 residues too short to cover the CDR3 end, so that end is filled in from the germline J gene. The chain employs TRBV19 and TRBJ2-6, with D possibly TRBD1 on 6 matching bases. Deletions cut 6 bases from V and 0 bases from J, with 18 bases between. This CDR3 region has 18 residues. Looked up from germline, CDR1 is LNHDA and CDR2 is SQIVND (reference sequence). This CDR3 reads CASSPFLGHPSGANVLTF. CDR3 DNA (partial): TGTGCCAGTAGCCCGTTTTTGGGACACCCCTCTGGGGCCAACGTC. The full variable domain, its missing parts supplied by reference TRBV19 and TRBJ2-6, is DGGITQSPKYLFRKEGQNVTLSCEQNLNHDAMYWYRQDPGQGLRLIYYSQIVNDFQKGDIAEGYSVSREKKESFPLTVTSAQKNPTAFYLCASSPFLGHPSGANVLTFGAGSRLTVL.

In the case of this clone: The sequence runs out 3 residues before the end of the CDR3; the remainder is reconstructed from the germline J gene. The chain joins TRBV14 to TRBJ1-6, with D possibly being TRBD1 (5 bases). The V end was cut by 4 bases, the J end by 6 bases, with 19 bases between. The CDR3 loop spans 17 amino acids. Germline values: CDR1 SGHDN, CDR2 FVKESK. The CDR3 sequence: CASSRSTGGFGNSPLHF. CDR3 DNA (partial): TGTGCCAGCAGCCGGAGCACCGGGGGGTTTGGTAATTCACCC.

As regards this clone: The CDR3 goes on 3 residues after the read ends, and that part is filled in from the germline J gene. The V gene is TRBV20-1, the J gene TRBJ2-7, with D perhaps matching TRBD2 (6 bases). This CDR3 comprises 18 residues. The germline V and J ends were trimmed by 5 bases and 0 bases, with 26 bases remaining between them. Per the germline V gene, CDR1 is DFQATT and CDR2 is SNEGSKA (reference sequence). The chain's CDR3 is CSARRRGETTLYSYEQYF. The CDR3 DNA, read in part, is TGCAGTGCTCGGAGGAGGGGCGAAACTACCCTTTACTCCTACGAG.

A note on this clone: Germline and junction disagree at one end, which may indicate a read error. Read coverage stops 3 residues before the CDR3 terminus; the germline J gene supplies the remainder. The genes are TRBV20-1 and TRBJ1-6; D is perhaps TRBD1 (5 bases). The CDR3 loop spans 17 amino acids. Per germline, CDR1 DFQATT and CDR2 SNEGSKA (reference sequence). CDR3 DNA (partial): TGCAGTGCTAGAGATTACCCTCCGGGACTGATTAATTCGCCC. Translation gives CSARDYPPGLINSP. The complete CDR3 protein is CSARDYPPGLINSPLHF.

About this clone itself: The read finishes 3 residues shy of the CDR3 end, and the germline J gene is used to complete it. The J gene is TRBJ1-1, the V gene TRBV7-8, with 11 bases lining up with TRBD1. From germline, CDR1 is SGHVS and CDR2 FQNEAQ. The CDR3 contains 16 residues. CDR3 bases read: TGTGCCAGCAGCGTGACCCCGGGACAGGGGGTAATGTGG. Translated, it gives CASSVTPGQGVMW. The full CDR3 reads CASSVTPGQGVMWAFF.

With regard to this clone: Coverage ceases 3 residues before the CDR3 finishes, and the germline J gene fills in the end. The J gene is TRBJ2-2, the V gene TRBV23-1; the D is unclear. TRBV23-1 is filed as an ORF, its function uncertain. V dropped 0 bases and J dropped 5 bases, with 10 bases sitting between them. The length of the CDR3 is 15 residues. The sequenced part of the CDR3 DNA is TGCGCCAGCAGTCAATCGGAAATCGGGACCGGGGAG. Amino acids: CASSQSEIGTGE. The whole CDR3 region reads CASSQSEIGTGELFF.

In the case of this clone: The read ends 3 residues shy of where the CDR3 ends; the end is completed using the germline J gene. This chain joins TRBV11-1 and TRBJ2-7, with D perhaps TRBD2 (6 bases). V was shortened by 6 bases and J by 2 bases, with 14 bases between the two germline ends. CDR1 is SGHAT, CDR2 FQDESV, per germline (reference sequence). The length of the CDR3 is 14 residues. This chain's CDR3 is CASRPREGTYEQYF. The sequenced CDR3 bases are TGTGCCAGCAGGCCGCGGGAAGGGACCTACGAG.

Details on this clone: Mismatch with germline at one junction end may stem from a read error. Read coverage stops 3 residues before the CDR3 terminus; the germline J gene supplies the remainder. The chain uses TRBV7-9 and TRBJ2-7; perhaps TRBD2 as D (5 bases). The CDR3 has 12 residues. Germline values: CDR1 SEHNR, CDR2 FQNEAQ (reference sequence). The CDR3 is CSSSSRAYEQYF. CDR3 DNA (partial): TGTTCCAGCAGCTCGCGGGCCTACGAG.

Notes on this clone: The CDR3 end is not reached by the read, which stops 3 residues before it; the germline J gene fills it in. V gene TRBV20-1 combines with J gene TRBJ1-1, with 8 positions matching TRBD1. Per germline, CDR1 DFQATT and CDR2 SNEGSKA (reference sequence). V dropped 5 bases and J dropped 3; count of bases not matched to a gene: 5. The CDR3 runs to 13 residues. The covered CDR3 bases are TGCAGTGCTCCAGACAGGGGTGACACTGAA. It encodes CSAPDRGDTE. The whole CDR3 protein is CSAPDRGDTEAFF.

Details on this clone: The read ends 3 residues early relative to the CDR3; the germline J gene fills the gap. The chain links TRBV19 to TRBJ1-1, with a weak D call TRBD1 (5 bases). This CDR3 comprises 14 residues. Looked up from germline, CDR1 is LNHDA and CDR2 is SQIVND (reference sequence). Trimming stripped 2 bases from V and 5 bases from J, with 12 bases between. CDR3 DNA (partial): TGTGCCAGTAGTATAAGAGGAGAGGGGACTGAA. Translating gives CASSIRGEGTE. Given in full, the CDR3 is CASSIRGEGTEAFF.